This TCR beta chain was sequenced in a study of tumor-infiltrating lymphocytes in primary liver carcinoma. Whole-study context: Primary liver carcinomas in the patients were surgically resected. Notes on the study in general: With p = 0.039, the top-250-clone fraction in tumors significantly exceeded that in blood.

The study extracted blood RNA from unsorted whole blood and also extracted germline DNA. Starting from approximately 0.45 ug of total RNA, TCR beta cDNA was produced with a primer in the constant region. Slightly modified ARM-PCR, run as three nested multiplex PCR rounds, produced the TCR beta libraries. Via MiXCR, TCRdb re-called the multiplex PCR reads, giving one row per CDR3 protein. This sample has more than 150,000 distinct CDR3 sequences, with about 60% found just once. This clonotype was observed a handful of times. Its antigen is not identified. The sample comprised peripheral blood. The receptor was derived from a man between 35 and 55 years old with primary liver carcinoma and hepatitis B virus infection.

The chain's CDR3 is CSVTAATTSGELFF. As DNA, the CDR3 is TGCAGCGTTACGGCGGCGACCACCTCCGGGGAGCTGTTTTTT. This sequence joins TRBV29-1 and TRBJ2-2; D not certain. V was pared by 5 bases and J by 6 bases, with 16 bases between. The germline V gene encodes CDR1 SQVTM and CDR2 ANQGSEA. This CDR3 has 14 residues.